Listed here are 2 T cell receptor beta chains from one sample, sequenced in a study of blood T cell repertoires in COVID-19 (dated by TCRdb to 2020 to 2021). The library was produced with the immunoSEQ multiplex PCR assay. Held by TCRdb, this immuneACCESS table contains in-frame sequences only and omits some clones. Under half of the omission traces to an unresolved V gene where checked; the cause of the rest is unknown. Across this sample there are about 440,000 clones, with about 91% seen only once. The top ten clonotypes cover around 12% of the sample. Material for sequencing was peripheral blood. The receptors come from a woman between 45 and 65 years old with COVID-19, enrolled during active disease.

The rearrangement links TRBV10-3 to TRBJ1-1, with D possibly matching TRBD1 (5 bases). CDR3 length: 14 residues. Germline lookup yields CDR1 ENHRY and CDR2 SYGVKD. Trimming removed 8 bases at V and 0 bases at J, with 13 bases between. The CDR3 is CAIGADYMNTEAFF. The CDR3 DNA is TGTGCCATCGGGGCCGATTATATGAACACTGAAGCTTTCTTT.

This clone was counted between two and nine times. The chain joins TRBV15 to TRBJ2-7, with unresolved D. The CDR3 loop spans 13 amino acids. Per germline, CDR1 LNHNV and CDR2 YYDKDF (reference sequence). V was trimmed by 3 bases and J by 2 bases, leaving 8 bases between them. This CDR3 reads CATSRGPTYEQYF. The DNA for the CDR3 is TGTGCCACCAGCAGGGGCCCCACCTACGAGCAGTACTTC.